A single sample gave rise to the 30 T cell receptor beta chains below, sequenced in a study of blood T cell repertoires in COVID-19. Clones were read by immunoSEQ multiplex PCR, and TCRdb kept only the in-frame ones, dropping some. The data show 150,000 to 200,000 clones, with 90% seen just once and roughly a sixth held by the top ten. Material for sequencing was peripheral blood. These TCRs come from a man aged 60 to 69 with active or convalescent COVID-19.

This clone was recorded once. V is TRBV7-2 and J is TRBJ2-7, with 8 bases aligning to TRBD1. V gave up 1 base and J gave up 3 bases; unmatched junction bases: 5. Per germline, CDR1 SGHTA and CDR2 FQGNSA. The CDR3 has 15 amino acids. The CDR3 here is CASSLGQGAIYEQYF. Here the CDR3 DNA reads TGTGCCAGCAGCTTAGGCCAGGGGGCTATCTACGAGCAGTACTTC.

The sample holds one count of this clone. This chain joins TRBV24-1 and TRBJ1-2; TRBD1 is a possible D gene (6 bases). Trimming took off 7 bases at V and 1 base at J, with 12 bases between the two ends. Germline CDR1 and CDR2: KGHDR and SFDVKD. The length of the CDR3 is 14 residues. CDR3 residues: CATSYRDNNYGYTF. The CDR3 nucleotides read TGTGCCACCAGCTATAGGGACAATAACTATGGCTACACCTTC.

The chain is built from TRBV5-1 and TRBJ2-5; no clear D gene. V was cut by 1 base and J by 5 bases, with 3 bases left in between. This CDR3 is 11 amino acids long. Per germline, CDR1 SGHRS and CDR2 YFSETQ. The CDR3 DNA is TGCGCCAGCAGCTTGACTGAGACCCAGTACTTC. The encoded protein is CASSLTETQYF. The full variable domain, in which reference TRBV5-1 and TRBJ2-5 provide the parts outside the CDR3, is KAGVTQTPRYLIKTRGQQVTLSCSPISGHRSVSWYQQTPGQGLQFLFEYFSETQRNKGNFPGRFSGRQFSNSRSEMNVSTLELGDSALYLCASSLTETQYFGPGTRLLVL.

The CDR3 DNA reads TGCGCCAGCAGCGTAACAGGGAGGGCTGAAGCTTTCTTT. Translated: CASSVTGRAEAFF. The V gene is TRBV5-1, the J gene TRBJ1-1; D might be TRBD1 (6 bases). This CDR3 spans 13 amino acids. Germline CDR1 and CDR2: SGHRS and YFSETQ. The V end lost 4 bases, the J end lost 6 bases, and 13 bases lay between the germline ends.

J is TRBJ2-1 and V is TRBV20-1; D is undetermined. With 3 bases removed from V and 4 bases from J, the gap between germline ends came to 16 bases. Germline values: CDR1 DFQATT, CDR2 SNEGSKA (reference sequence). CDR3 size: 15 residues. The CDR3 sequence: CSASPPRTRYNEQFF. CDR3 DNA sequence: TGCAGTGCTAGTCCCCCTAGAACCCGATACAATGAGCAGTTCTTC.

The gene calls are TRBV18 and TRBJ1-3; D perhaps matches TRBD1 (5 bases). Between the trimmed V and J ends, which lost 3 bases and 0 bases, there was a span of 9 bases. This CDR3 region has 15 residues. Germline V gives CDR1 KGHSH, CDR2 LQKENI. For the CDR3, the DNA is TGTGCCAGCTCACCGGACACTCCCTCTGGAAACACCATATATTTT. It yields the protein CASSPDTPSGNTIYF.

This chain's CDR3 is CASSLGGYTDTQYF. CDR3 DNA sequence: TGTGCCAGCAGCTTAGGCGGGTACACAGATACGCAGTATTTT. The chain combines TRBV7-2 with TRBJ2-3; D is possibly TRBD2 (5 bases). The CDR3 extends over 14 amino acids. V was pared by 1 base and J by 2 bases, with 7 bases between. CDR1 and CDR2 (germline): SGHTA, FQGNSA.

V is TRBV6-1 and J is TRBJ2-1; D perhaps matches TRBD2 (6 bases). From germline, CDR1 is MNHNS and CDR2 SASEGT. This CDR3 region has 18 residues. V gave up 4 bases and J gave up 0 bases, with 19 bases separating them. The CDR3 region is CASSVRGTTLLSYNEQFF. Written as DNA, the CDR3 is TGTGCCAGCAGTGTCCGGGGGACGACACTCCTCTCCTACAATGAGCAGTTCTTC.

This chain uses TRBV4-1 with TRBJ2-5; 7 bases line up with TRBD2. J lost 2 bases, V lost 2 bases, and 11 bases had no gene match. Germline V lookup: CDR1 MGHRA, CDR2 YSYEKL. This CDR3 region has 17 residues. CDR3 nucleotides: TGCGCCAGCAGCCAAAACCCTCCTCTAGCGGAACAAGAGACCCAGTACTTC. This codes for CASSQNPPLAEQETQYF.

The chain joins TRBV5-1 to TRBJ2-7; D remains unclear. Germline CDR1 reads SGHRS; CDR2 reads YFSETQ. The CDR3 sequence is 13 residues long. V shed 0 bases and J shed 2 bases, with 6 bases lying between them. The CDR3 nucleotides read TGCGCCAGCAGCTTGGGTCCCACCTACGAGCAGTACTTC. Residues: CASSLGPTYEQYF.

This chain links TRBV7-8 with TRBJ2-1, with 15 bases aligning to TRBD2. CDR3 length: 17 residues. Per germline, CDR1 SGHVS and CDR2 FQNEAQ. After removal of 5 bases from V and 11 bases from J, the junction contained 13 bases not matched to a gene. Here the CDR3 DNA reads TGTGCCAGCAGCCCCTCCGGGACTAGCGGGAGGACACATCAGCAGTTCTTC. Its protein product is CASSPSGTSGRTHQQFF.

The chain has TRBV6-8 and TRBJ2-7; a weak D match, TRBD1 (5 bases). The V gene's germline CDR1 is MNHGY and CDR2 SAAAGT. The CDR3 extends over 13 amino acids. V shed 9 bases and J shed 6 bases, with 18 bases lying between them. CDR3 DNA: TGTGCCAGGAAGTTGGGGCTAGTGGGCGAGCAGTACTTC. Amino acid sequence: CARKLGLVGEQYF.

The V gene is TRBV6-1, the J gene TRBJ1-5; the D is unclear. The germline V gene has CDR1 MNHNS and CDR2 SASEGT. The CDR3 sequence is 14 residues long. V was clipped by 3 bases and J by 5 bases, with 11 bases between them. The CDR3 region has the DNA TGTGCCAGCAGTGACGGCGGTTTCTATCAGCCCCAGCATTTT. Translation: CASSDGGFYQPQHF.

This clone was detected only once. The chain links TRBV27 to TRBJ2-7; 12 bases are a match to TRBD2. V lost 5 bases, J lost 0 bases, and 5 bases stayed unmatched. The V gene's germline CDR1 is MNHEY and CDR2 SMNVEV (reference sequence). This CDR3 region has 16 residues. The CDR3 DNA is TGTGCCAGCAGTCTCAGGACTAGCGGGGCCTCCTACGAGCAGTACTTC. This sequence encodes CASSLRTSGASYEQYF.

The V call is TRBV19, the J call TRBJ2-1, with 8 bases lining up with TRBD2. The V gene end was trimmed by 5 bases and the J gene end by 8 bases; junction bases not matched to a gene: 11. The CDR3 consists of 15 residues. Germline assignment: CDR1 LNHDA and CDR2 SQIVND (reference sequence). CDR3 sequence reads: CASSLGSGSIYEQFF. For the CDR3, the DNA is TGTGCCAGTAGTCTCGGGAGCGGGAGTATCTATGAGCAGTTCTTC.

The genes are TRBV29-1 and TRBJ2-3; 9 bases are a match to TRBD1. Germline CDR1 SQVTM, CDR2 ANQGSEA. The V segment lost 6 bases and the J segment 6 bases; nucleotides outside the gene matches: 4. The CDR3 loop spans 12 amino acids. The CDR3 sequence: CSVQGAGDTQYF. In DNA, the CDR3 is TGCAGCGTACAGGGGGCTGGGGATACGCAGTATTTT.

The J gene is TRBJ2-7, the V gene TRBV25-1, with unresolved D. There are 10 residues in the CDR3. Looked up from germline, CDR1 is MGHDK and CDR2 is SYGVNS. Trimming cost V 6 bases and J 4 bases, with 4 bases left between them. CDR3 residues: CASRAYEQYF. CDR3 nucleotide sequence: TGTGCCAGCAGGGCATACGAGCAGTACTTC.

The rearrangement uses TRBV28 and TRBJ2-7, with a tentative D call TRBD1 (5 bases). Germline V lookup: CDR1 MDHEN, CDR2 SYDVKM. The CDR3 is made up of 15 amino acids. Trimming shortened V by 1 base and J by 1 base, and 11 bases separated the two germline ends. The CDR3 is CASSLLVTGSYEQYF. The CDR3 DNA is TGTGCCAGCAGTTTATTAGTCACAGGTTCCTACGAGCAGTACTTC. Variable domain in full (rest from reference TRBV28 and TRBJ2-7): DVKVTQSSRYLVKRTGEKVFLECVQDMDHENMFWYRQDPGLGLRLIYFSYDVKMKEKGDIPEGYSVSREKKERFSLILESASTNQTSMYLCASSLLVTGSYEQYFGPGTRLTVT.

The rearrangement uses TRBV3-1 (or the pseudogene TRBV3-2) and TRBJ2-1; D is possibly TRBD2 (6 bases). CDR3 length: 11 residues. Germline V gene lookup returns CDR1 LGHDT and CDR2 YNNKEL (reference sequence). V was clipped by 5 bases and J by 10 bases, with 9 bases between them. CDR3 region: CASSVGGEQFF. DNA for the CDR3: TGTGCCAGCAGCGTTGGGGGGGAGCAGTTCTTC.

The CDR3 bases are TGTGCCAGCCGGAGGAGCTCCTACAATGAGCAGTTCTTC. Residues: CASRRSSYNEQFF. This chain links TRBV6-5 with TRBJ2-1; a weak D match, TRBD2 (5 bases). Germline lookup yields CDR1 MNHEY and CDR2 SVGAGI. CDR3 size: 13 residues. V lost 8 bases to trimming and J lost 0 bases, with 8 bases between them.

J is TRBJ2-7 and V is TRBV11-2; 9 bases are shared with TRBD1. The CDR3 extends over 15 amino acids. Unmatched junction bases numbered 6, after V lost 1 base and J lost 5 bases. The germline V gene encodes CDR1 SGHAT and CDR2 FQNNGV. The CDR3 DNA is TGTGCCAGCAGCTTAGTTGGGACAGGGATCCACGAGCAGTACTTC. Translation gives CASSLVGTGIHEQYF.

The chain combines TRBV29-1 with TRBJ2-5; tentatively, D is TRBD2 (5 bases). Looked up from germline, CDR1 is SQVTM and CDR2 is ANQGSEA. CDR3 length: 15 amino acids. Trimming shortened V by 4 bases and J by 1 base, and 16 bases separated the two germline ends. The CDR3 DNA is TGCAGCGTTGCAACTAGGCCGGGGTCCCAAGAGACCCAGTACTTC. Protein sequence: CSVATRPGSQETQYF.

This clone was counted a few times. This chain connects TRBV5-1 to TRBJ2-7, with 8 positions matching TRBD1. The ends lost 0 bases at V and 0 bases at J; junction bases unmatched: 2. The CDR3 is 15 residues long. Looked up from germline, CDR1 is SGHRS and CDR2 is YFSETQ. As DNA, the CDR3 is TGCGCCAGCAGCTTGGGCCAGGGGGCCTCCTACGAGCAGTACTTC. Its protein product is CASSLGQGASYEQYF.

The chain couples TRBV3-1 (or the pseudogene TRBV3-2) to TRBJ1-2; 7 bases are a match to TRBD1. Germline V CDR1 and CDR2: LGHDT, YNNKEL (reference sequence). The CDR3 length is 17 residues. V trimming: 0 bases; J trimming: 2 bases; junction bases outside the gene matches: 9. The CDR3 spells CASSQDKLRQGNYGYTF. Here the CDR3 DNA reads TGTGCCAGCAGCCAAGATAAATTGCGACAGGGAAACTATGGCTACACCTTC.

The CDR3 sequence is CASSQGEARGRVDTQYF. The DNA of the CDR3 is TGTGCCAGCAGCCAAGGAGAGGCCAGGGGGCGCGTAGATACGCAGTATTTT. This chain links TRBV4-2 with TRBJ2-3, with TRBD1 matching 8 bases. Germline V lookup: CDR1 LGHNA, CDR2 YNFKEQ. CDR3 length equals 17 residues. Losses at the gene ends were 1 base for V and 5 bases for J; bases not matched to a gene: 11.

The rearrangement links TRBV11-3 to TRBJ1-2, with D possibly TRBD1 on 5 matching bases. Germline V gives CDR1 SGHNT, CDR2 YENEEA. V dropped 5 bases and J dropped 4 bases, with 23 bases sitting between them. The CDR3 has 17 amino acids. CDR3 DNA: TGTGCCAGCAGCCCAGCTGGTGGCGGGGACGGCATCTATGGCTACACCTTC. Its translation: CASSPAGGGDGIYGYTF.

The CDR3 DNA reads TGTGCCAGCAGCCCCAGGACTTGGAGCTCTGGAAACACCATATATTTT. Its protein is CASSPRTWSSGNTIYF. The rearrangement uses TRBV7-8 and TRBJ1-3; the D is unclear. CDR1 and CDR2 from the germline V gene are SGHVS and FQNEAQ. There are 16 residues in the CDR3. V gave up 5 bases and J gave up 0 bases, with 14 bases separating them.

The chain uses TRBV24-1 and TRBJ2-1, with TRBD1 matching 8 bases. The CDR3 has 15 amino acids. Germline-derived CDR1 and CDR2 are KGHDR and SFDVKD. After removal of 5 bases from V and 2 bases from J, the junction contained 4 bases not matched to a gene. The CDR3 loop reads CATSGGDRTYNEQFF. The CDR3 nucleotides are TGTGCCACCAGTGGGGGGGACAGGACCTACAATGAGCAGTTCTTC.

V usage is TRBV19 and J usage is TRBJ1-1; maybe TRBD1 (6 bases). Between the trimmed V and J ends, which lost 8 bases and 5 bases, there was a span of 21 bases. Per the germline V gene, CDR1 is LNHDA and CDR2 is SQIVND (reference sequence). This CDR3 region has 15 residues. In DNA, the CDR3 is TGTGCCAGTTCTAAGGCCCAGGGGATTTCGACTGAAGCTTTCTTT. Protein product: CASSKAQGISTEAFF.

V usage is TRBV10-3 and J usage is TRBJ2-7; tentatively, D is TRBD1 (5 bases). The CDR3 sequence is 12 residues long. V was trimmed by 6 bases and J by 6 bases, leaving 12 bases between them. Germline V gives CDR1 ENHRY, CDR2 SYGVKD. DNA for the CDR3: TGTGCCATCAGCGAGACCGACAGCGAGCAGTACTTC. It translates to CAISETDSEQYF.